The 11 T cell receptor beta chains given below trace back to one sample, sequenced in a study of blood T cell repertoires in COVID-19. This table comes from immunoSEQ multiplex PCR, and its TCRdb copy is limited to in-frame clones, with some not included. The table includes around 100,000 clones, about 91% detected once. The sample consisted of peripheral blood. The receptors originated from a human donor in a cohort sampled during active COVID-19.

V is TRBV3-1 (or the pseudogene TRBV3-2) and J is TRBJ2-7; TRBD1 matches 7 bases. J gave up 3 bases and V 1 base, and 9 bases lay outside the gene matches. The CDR3 is 16 amino acids. Germline CDR1 and CDR2: LGHDT and YNNKEL (reference sequence). The CDR3, as DNA: TGTGCCAGCAGCCAAGGTTTTCTTCGGGACAGCTACGAGCAGTACTTC. Its translation: CASSQGFLRDSYEQYF.

Only one count was recorded for this clone. The chain carries TRBV5-1 and TRBJ2-7; 13 bases fit TRBD2. Looked up from germline, CDR1 is SGHRS and CDR2 is YFSETQ. This CDR3 region has 15 residues. V lost 7 bases and J lost 0; bases outside the gene matches: 4. The CDR3 DNA is TGCGCCAGCTCAAGGACTAGCGGGGGCTCCTACGAGCAGTACTTC. Protein sequence: CASSRTSGGSYEQYF.

V gene TRBV5-1 combines with J gene TRBJ2-4; 8 bases match TRBD1. The CDR3 extends over 14 amino acids. The germline V gene encodes CDR1 SGHRS and CDR2 YFSETQ. V gave up 5 bases and J gave up 9 bases; unmatched junction bases: 10. As DNA, the CDR3 is TGCGCCAGCAGTTCAACGACAGGGGATGGCATTCAGTACTTC. This sequence encodes CASSSTTGDGIQYF.

The chain recombines TRBV19 with TRBJ2-1, with 10 bases that match TRBD2. From germline, CDR1 is LNHDA and CDR2 SQIVND (reference sequence). CDR3 length: 16 amino acids. Trimming at V came to 1 base and at J to 8 bases, leaving 8 bases not matched to a gene. The CDR3 nucleotides are TGTGCCAGTAGTATAGTAGCTAGCGGGAGTAGGGATGAGCAGTTCTTC. Translating gives CASSIVASGSRDEQFF.

The genes are TRBV5-1 and TRBJ2-6; 7 bases line up with TRBD1. This CDR3 has 18 residues. J was trimmed by 3 bases and V by 4 bases; bases with no gene match: 13. Germline lookup yields CDR1 SGHRS and CDR2 YFSETQ. The CDR3 spells CASSPRGQGWHGANVLTF. CDR3 sequence (DNA): TGCGCCAGCAGCCCGAGGGGGCAGGGGTGGCATGGGGCCAACGTCCTGACTTTC.

V and J are TRBV7-9 and TRBJ1-5; TRBD1 agrees at 7 bases. Germline V gene sequence: CDR1 SEHNR, CDR2 FQNEAQ (reference sequence). Trimming removed 3 bases from V and 1 base from J; junction bases left unmatched: 3. CDR3 length: 15 residues. CDR3 DNA: TGTGCCAGCAGCTTGACAGGGAACAGCAATCAGCCCCAGCATTTT. Translated: CASSLTGNSNQPQHF. The full variable domain, its missing parts supplied by reference TRBV7-9 and TRBJ1-5, is DTGVSQNPRHKITKRGQNVTFRCDPISEHNRLYWYRQTLGQGPEFLTYFQNEAQLEKSRLLSDRFSAERPKGSFSTLEIQRTEQGDSAMYLCASSLTGNSNQPQHFGDGTRLSIL.

The genes are TRBV11-1 and TRBJ2-7; 7 nucleotides align to TRBD1. This CDR3 is 14 amino acids long. CDR1 and CDR2 from the germline V gene are SGHAT and FQDESV (reference sequence). V trimming: 5 bases; J trimming: 1 base; junction bases outside the gene matches: 5. The CDR3 DNA reads as TGTGCCAGCAGCCAAACGGACAGGTCCTACGAGCAGTACTTC. Amino acid sequence: CASSQTDRSYEQYF.

This sequence joins TRBV6-5 and TRBJ2-5, with TRBD2 identical over 10 bases. CDR3 length: 15 residues. Germline trimming cut 5 bases from V and 3 bases from J; bases unmatched to any gene: 6. CDR1 and CDR2 (germline): MNHEY, SVGAGI. The CDR3 region has the DNA TGTGCCAGCAGTCCCCGGACTAGCGGAAAAGAGACCCAGTACTTC. Its protein is CASSPRTSGKETQYF.

The CDR3 DNA is TGTGCCAGCAGCTTAGGGGCAGGGGTGAGCAATCAGCCCCAGCATTTT. Translating it yields CASSLGAGVSNQPQHF. The V and J genes are TRBV7-2 and TRBJ1-5; maybe TRBD1 (6 bases). CDR1 and CDR2 from the germline V gene are SGHTA and FQGNSA. The V end lost 1 base, the J end lost 1 base, and 11 bases lay between the germline ends. The CDR3 totals 16 residues.

The chain has TRBV6-5 and TRBJ2-2; 7 nucleotides line up with TRBD2. Germline CDR1 MNHEY, CDR2 SVGAGI. Trimming removed 4 bases from V and 4 bases from J; junction bases left unmatched: 3. This CDR3 comprises 14 residues. The CDR3 coding sequence is TGTGCCAGCAGTTTTGCGGGAGCCACCGGGGAGCTGTTTTTT. Protein product: CASSFAGATGELFF.

This rearrangement joins TRBV5-1 to TRBJ2-3; no firm D call. CDR1 and CDR2 from the germline V gene are SGHRS and YFSETQ. The V end lost 1 base, the J end lost 6 bases, and 9 bases lay between the germline ends. The CDR3 sequence is 13 residues long. The CDR3 sequence: CASSLNSPDTQYF. CDR3 in DNA: TGCGCCAGCAGCTTGAACAGTCCCGATACGCAGTATTTT.